Each of the 23 T cell receptor beta chains below was sequenced from the same sample in a study of blood T cell repertoires in COVID-19. Repertoires were generated with immunoSEQ multiplex PCR, while TCRdb's copy carries only in-frame clones and drops some. This table has about 74,000 clones, 85% to 90% appearing once. Source material: peripheral blood. These receptors originate from a woman older than 75 with active or convalescent COVID-19.

With regard to this clone: One end of the junction varies from germline; a read error may be responsible. The rearrangement joins TRBV2 to TRBJ1-3; D is possibly TRBD1 (5 bases). This CDR3 is 13 amino acids long. CDR1 SNHLY and CDR2 FYNNEI come from the germline V gene. The CDR3 DNA reads as TGTGCCAGCATTTTTGGGGCTGGTAACACCATATATTTT. Translated: CASIFGAGNTIYF. The whole variable domain, filled in from reference TRBV2 and TRBJ1-3, reads EPEVTQTPSHQVTQMGQEVILRCVPISNHLYFYWYRQILGQKVEFLVSFYNNEISEKSEIFDDQFSVERPDGSNFTLKIRSTKLEDSAMYFCASIFGAGNTIYFGEGSWLTVV.

V is TRBV6-5 and J is TRBJ1-1; tentatively, D is TRBD1 (5 bases). The V end was cut by 4 bases, the J end by 4 bases, with 13 bases between. CDR3 length: 14 residues. Germline loops: CDR1 MNHEY, CDR2 SVGAGI. CDR3: CASSSGLGGTEAFF. The DNA of the CDR3 is TGTGCCAGCAGTTCAGGCCTCGGGGGCACTGAAGCTTTCTTT.

V and J are TRBV7-3 and TRBJ2-1; D remains unclear. V shed 4 bases and J shed 3 bases, with 7 bases lying between them. The CDR3 contains 13 residues. Germline values: CDR1 SGHTA, CDR2 FQGTGA. CDR3 in amino acids: CASSSTSYNEQFF. DNA of the CDR3: TGTGCCAGCAGCTCTACGAGCTACAATGAGCAGTTCTTC.

CDR3 nucleotide sequence: TGTGCCATCAGAGTAACTAGCGGGGACAATGAGCAGTTCTTC. Residues: CAIRVTSGDNEQFF. The rearrangement uses TRBV10-3 and TRBJ2-1, with 10 positions matching TRBD2. CDR1 and CDR2 (germline): ENHRY, SYGVKD. The CDR3 length is 14 residues. Trimming cost V 6 bases and J 5 bases; bases outside gene matches: 4.

The chain joins TRBV21-1 to TRBJ1-3. TRBV21-1 is shown as a pseudogene. There are 13 residues in the CDR3. In DNA, the CDR3 is TGTGCCACCTCGGGGAGAGGGGGAAACACCATATATTTT. This codes for CATSGRGGNTIYF.

The sample holds one count of this clone. The chain recombines TRBV6-6 with TRBJ1-6; D perhaps matches TRBD1 (5 bases). V dropped 2 bases and J dropped 8 bases, with 10 bases sitting between them. CDR1 is MNHNY, CDR2 SVGAGI, per germline (reference sequence). This CDR3 region has 14 residues. In nucleotides, the CDR3 is TGTGCCAGCAGTTACGGGCCGGGGGATTCACCCCTCCACTTT. Amino acid sequence: CASSYGPGDSPLHF.

The chain is built from TRBV7-2 and TRBJ2-7; possible D gene TRBD2, 6 bases. CDR1 SGHTA and CDR2 FQGNSA come from the germline V gene. This CDR3 is 15 amino acids long. The V end lost 1 base, the J end lost 1 base, and 11 bases lay between the germline ends. The CDR3 loop is CASSLVGGVSYEQYF. The CDR3 nucleotides are TGTGCCAGCAGCTTAGTTGGCGGGGTTTCCTACGAGCAGTACTTC.

The V gene is TRBV19, the J gene TRBJ2-3; D possibly corresponds to TRBD2 (5 bases). The CDR3 loop spans 14 amino acids. V gave up 2 bases and J gave up 5 bases, with 11 bases separating them. Germline CDR1 reads LNHDA; CDR2 reads SQIVND (reference sequence). The CDR3 coding sequence is TGTGCCAGTAGTATACCGGGATTTGAAGATACGCAGTATTTT. Translated, it gives CASSIPGFEDTQYF.

The chain has TRBV5-8 and TRBJ2-4, with 8 nucleotides matching TRBD2. The CDR3 spans 17 residues. Trimming removed 1 base from V and 0 bases from J; junction bases left unmatched: 6. Germline lookup yields CDR1 SGHTS and CDR2 YDEGEE. In DNA, the CDR3 is TGTGCCAGCAGCTTGCGGGGGGGTCTAGGAGCCAAAAACATTCAGTACTTC. Its translation: CASSLRGGLGAKNIQYF.

The CDR3 sequence is CASSLRGGPGGYTF. The CDR3, as DNA: TGTGCCAGCAGCCTAAGGGGAGGACCTGGAGGCTACACCTTC. The chain carries TRBV5-6 and TRBJ1-2; the D gene is possibly TRBD1 (5 bases). Trimming left V 4 bases short and J 8 bases short, with 18 bases between. The CDR3 covers 14 residues. The germline CDR1 and CDR2 sequences are SGHDT and YYEEEE.

This chain uses TRBV19 with TRBJ1-2; 7 positions agree with TRBD1. CDR1 and CDR2 (germline): LNHDA, SQIVND (reference sequence). The CDR3 sequence is 13 residues long. V trimming: 5 bases; J trimming: 4 bases; junction bases outside the gene matches: 4. The CDR3 protein is CASSSKGAYGYTF. Written as DNA, the CDR3 is TGTGCCAGTAGTTCTAAGGGGGCCTATGGCTACACCTTC.

This chain connects TRBV7-7 to TRBJ1-6; D is ambiguous. The germline CDR1 and CDR2 sequences are SSHAT and FNYEAQ (reference sequence). This CDR3 spans 15 amino acids. The germline V and J ends were trimmed by 4 bases and 9 bases, with 16 bases remaining between them. CDR3 DNA sequence: TGTGCCAGCAGCTCCCACGGACTCTCGGGTTCACCCCTCCACTTT. Translated, it gives CASSSHGLSGSPLHF.

The CDR3 nucleotides read TGCGCCAGCAGCCTAACCGGGACAGGGGATGGAAAACTGTTTTTT. Its translation: CASSLTGTGDGKLFF. The chain uses TRBV4-1 and TRBJ1-4, with 10 bases aligning to TRBD1. The CDR3 spans 15 residues. Losses at the gene ends were 4 bases for V and 10 bases for J; bases not matched to a gene: 9. Germline V lookup: CDR1 MGHRA, CDR2 YSYEKL.

This clone appeared once. The gene calls are TRBV19 and TRBJ1-4, with 9 bases matching TRBD1. This CDR3 has 13 residues. Germline CDR1 and CDR2: LNHDA and SQIVND (reference sequence). The junction had 7 bases not matched to a gene; V was cut back by 9 bases and J by 8 bases. CDR3 protein: CASRGQGGEKLFF. In nucleotides, the CDR3 is TGTGCCAGCCGGGGACAGGGAGGCGAAAAACTGTTTTTT.

The genes are TRBV4-2 and TRBJ2-2; 10 positions agree with TRBD2. CDR3 length: 15 residues. V trimming: 8 bases; J trimming: 5 bases; junction bases outside the gene matches: 8. Looked up from germline, CDR1 is LGHNA and CDR2 is YNFKEQ. The CDR3 protein is CASGSSGRRTGELFF. CDR3 DNA: TGTGCCAGCGGGAGTAGCGGGAGGAGGACCGGGGAGCTGTTTTTT.

V is TRBV30 and J is TRBJ1-1; no definite D call. This CDR3 spans 15 amino acids. Germline V gives CDR1 GTSNPN, CDR2 SVGIG (reference sequence). The V and J ends lost 2 bases and 4 bases respectively, with 17 bases between them. The CDR3 DNA reads TGTGCCTGGAGTCTGTACATACAGTCAGGCACTGAAGCTTTCTTT. Translating it yields CAWSLYIQSGTEAFF.

The V and J genes are TRBV5-8 and TRBJ2-5; 8 nucleotides match TRBD1. The ends lost 6 bases at V and 6 bases at J; junction bases unmatched: 19. From germline, CDR1 is SGHTS and CDR2 YDEGEE. There are 17 residues in the CDR3. CDR3 coding DNA: TGTGCCAGCACCCGAAGGGAGCTGACAGGGGACGGTAAGACCCAGTACTTC. Amino acid sequence: CASTRRELTGDGKTQYF.

The chain combines TRBV5-1 with TRBJ2-5; D may be TRBD1 (6 bases). The CDR3 totals 14 residues. Trimming took off 4 bases at V and 0 bases at J, with 10 bases between the two ends. Germline loops: CDR1 SGHRS, CDR2 YFSETQ. CDR3 sequence reads: CASSKGQYQETQYF. The CDR3 DNA follows: TGCGCCAGCAGCAAGGGACAATACCAAGAGACCCAGTACTTC.

The chain links TRBV5-1 to TRBJ1-5; 9 nucleotides align to TRBD1. The trim removed 4 bases at V and 5 bases at J, leaving 7 bases unmatched. The CDR3 is 15 amino acids. Germline V CDR1 and CDR2: SGHRS, YFSETQ. The DNA for the CDR3 is TGCGCCAGCAGCCCATGGGACAGGGCCTATCAGCCCCAGCATTTT. Translated: CASSPWDRAYQPQHF. The variable domain in full, with the rest retrieved from reference TRBV5-1 and TRBJ1-5, is KAGVTQTPRYLIKTRGQQVTLSCSPISGHRSVSWYQQTPGQGLQFLFEYFSETQRNKGNFPGRFSGRQFSNSRSEMNVSTLELGDSALYLCASSPWDRAYQPQHFGDGTRLSIL.

This rearrangement joins TRBV10-3 to TRBJ2-1; D not resolved. The germline V gene has CDR1 ENHRY and CDR2 SYGVKD. This CDR3 has 13 residues. Trimming removed 5 bases at V and 8 bases at J, with 13 bases between. The CDR3 is CAISFGLWDEQFF. CDR3 DNA sequence: TGTGCCATCAGTTTCGGGTTGTGGGATGAGCAGTTCTTC.

This clone showed up just once. The chain carries TRBV14 and TRBJ1-2; weak D call: TRBD1 (5 bases). The CDR3 is 13 residues long. Trimming removed 4 bases at V and 3 bases at J, with 9 bases between. Per the germline V gene, CDR1 is SGHDN and CDR2 is FVKESK. DNA for the CDR3: TGTGCCAGCAGCCGCCAGGGATACTATGGCTACACCTTC. Its translation is CASSRQGYYGYTF.

This clone was recorded only once. The chain couples TRBV7-2 to TRBJ1-3, with D unclear. Germline CDR1 reads SGHTA; CDR2 reads FQGNSA. With 1 base removed from V and 0 bases from J, the gap between germline ends came to 10 bases. The CDR3 is made up of 16 amino acids. The CDR3 DNA reads TGTGCCAGCAGCTTAGTAGTCGCGAGCTCTGGAAACACCATATATTTT. It specifies CASSLVVASSGNTIYF.

The chain has TRBV6-2 or TRBV6-3 and TRBJ1-1; 8 nucleotides agree with TRBD1. The V and J ends lost 2 bases and 2 bases, in that order; junction bases with no gene match: 7. This CDR3 spans 16 amino acids. From germline, CDR1 is MNHEY and CDR2 SVGEGT. The chain's CDR3 is CASSYGWTGLNTEAFF. CDR3 DNA: TGTGCCAGCAGTTACGGCTGGACAGGGTTAAACACTGAAGCTTTCTTT.